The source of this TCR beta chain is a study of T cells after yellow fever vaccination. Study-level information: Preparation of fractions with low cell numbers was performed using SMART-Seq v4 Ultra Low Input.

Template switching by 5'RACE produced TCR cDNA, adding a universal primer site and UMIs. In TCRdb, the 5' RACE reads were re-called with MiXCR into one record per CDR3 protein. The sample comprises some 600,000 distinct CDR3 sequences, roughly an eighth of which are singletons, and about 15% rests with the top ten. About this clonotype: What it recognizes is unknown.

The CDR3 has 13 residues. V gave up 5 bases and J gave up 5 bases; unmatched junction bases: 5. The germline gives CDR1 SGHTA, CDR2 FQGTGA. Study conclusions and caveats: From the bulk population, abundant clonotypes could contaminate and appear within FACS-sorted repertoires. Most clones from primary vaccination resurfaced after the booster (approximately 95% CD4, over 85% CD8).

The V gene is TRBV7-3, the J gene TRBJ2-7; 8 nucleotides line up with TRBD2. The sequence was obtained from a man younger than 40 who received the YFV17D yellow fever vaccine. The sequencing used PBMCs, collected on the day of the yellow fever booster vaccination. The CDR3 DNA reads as TGTGCCAGCAGCCCCGGGACTAGTAACGAGCAGTACTTC. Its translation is CASSPGTSNEQYF.